This T cell receptor (beta chain) was sequenced for a study of T cell changes during pregnancy in multiple sclerosis. Germline assignment: CDR1 SNHLY and CDR2 FYNNEI. This CDR3 region has 13 residues. The ends lost 6 bases at V and 5 bases at J; junction bases unmatched: 5. This table comes from immunoSEQ multiplex PCR, and its TCRdb copy is limited to in-frame clones, with some not included. The sample contains some 41,000 clones, roughly nine tenths of which appear only once. The chain is built from TRBV2 and TRBJ2-5; TRBD1 agrees at 8 bases. This TCR was sampled from a female donor with multiple sclerosis, enrolled in a pregnancy study. The source was CD4+ T cells from peripheral blood mononuclear cells, collected in the first trimester of pregnancy. CDR3: CASSPDRVETQYF. The CDR3 coding sequence is TGTGCCAGCAGCCCGGACAGGGTGGAGACCCAGTACTTC.